This T cell receptor (beta chain) was captured in a study of blood T cell repertoires in COVID-19. Overall study: Samples came from the United States, Italy and Spain, spanning acute and convalescent COVID-19.

TCRdb's table, derived via immunoSEQ multiplex PCR, lists solely in-frame clones and lacks some. The table has roughly 280,000 clones, around 80% seen once. Per germline, CDR1 MGHDK and CDR2 SYGVNS. V shed 7 bases and J 2 bases; nucleotides not matched to a gene: 3. The CDR3 spans 13 residues. The specimen sequenced was peripheral blood. This clonotype was obtained from a man aged 55 to 70 with acute or convalescent COVID-19. The V gene is TRBV25-1, the J gene TRBJ2-3; TRBD2 agrees at 7 bases. In nucleotides, the CDR3 is TGTGCCAGCACGCGGGGGAACACAGATACGCAGTATTTT. Protein product: CASTRGNTDTQYF.